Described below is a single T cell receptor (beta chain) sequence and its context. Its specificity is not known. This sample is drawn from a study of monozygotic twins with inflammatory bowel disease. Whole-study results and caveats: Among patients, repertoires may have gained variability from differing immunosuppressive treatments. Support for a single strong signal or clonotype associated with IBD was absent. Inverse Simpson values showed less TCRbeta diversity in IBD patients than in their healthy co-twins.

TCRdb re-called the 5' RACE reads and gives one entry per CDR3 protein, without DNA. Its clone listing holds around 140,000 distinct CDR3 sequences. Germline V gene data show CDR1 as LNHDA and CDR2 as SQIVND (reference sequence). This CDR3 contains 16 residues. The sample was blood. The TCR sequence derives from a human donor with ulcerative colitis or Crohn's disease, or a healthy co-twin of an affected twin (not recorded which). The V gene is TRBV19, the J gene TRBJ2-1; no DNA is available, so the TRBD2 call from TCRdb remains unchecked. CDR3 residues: CASSPLAGRSYNEQFF.